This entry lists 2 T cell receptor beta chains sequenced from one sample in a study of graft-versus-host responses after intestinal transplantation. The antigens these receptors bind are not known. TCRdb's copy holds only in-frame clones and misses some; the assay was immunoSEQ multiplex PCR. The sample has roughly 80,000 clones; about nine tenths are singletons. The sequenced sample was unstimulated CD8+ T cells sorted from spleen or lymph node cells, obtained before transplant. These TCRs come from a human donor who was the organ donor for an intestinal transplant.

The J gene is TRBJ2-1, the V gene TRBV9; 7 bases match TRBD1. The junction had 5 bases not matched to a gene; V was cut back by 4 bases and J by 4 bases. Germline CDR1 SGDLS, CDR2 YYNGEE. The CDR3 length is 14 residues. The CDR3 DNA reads TGTGCCAGCAGCCCGGGGACAGAGTACAATGAGCAGTTCTTC. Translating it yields CASSPGTEYNEQFF.

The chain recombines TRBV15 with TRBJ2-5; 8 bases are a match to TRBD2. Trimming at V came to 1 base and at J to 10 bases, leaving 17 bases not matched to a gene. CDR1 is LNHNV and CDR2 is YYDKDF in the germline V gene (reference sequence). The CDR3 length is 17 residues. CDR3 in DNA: TGTGCCACCAGCAGAGGTTTACGACTAGCGCCCGGCCTGGTCCAGTACTTC. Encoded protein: CATSRGLRLAPGLVQYF. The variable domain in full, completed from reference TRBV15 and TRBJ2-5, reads DAMVIQNPRYQVTQFGKPVTLSCSQTLNHNVMYWYQQKSSQAPKLLFHYYDKDFNNEADTPDNFQSRRPNTSFCFLDIRSPGLGDTAMYLCATSRGLRLAPGLVQYFGPGTRLLVL.